Below are 16 T cell receptor beta chains sequenced from a single sample in a study of T cells in Graves' hyperthyroidism and ophthalmopathy. Template material for amplifying TCR beta CDR3 regions consisted of RNA transcripts. RT-PCR in the first round (using the HTBI primer set) targeted the TCR CDR3. TCRdb analysed the multiplex PCR reads with MiXCR anew, one entry per CDR3 protein. In the table there are about 500,000 distinct CDR3 sequences, approximately 48% of which are singletons. Sequencing used peripheral blood or thyroid tissue (not recorded which). These TCRs come from an adult woman with Graves' disease, either hyperthyroidism or ophthalmopathy (not recorded which).

This clonotype was counted at least ten times. The chain uses TRBV7-9 and TRBJ2-7, with 7 bases that match TRBD1. Germline CDR1 and CDR2: SEHNR and FQNEAQ (reference sequence). Unmatched junction bases numbered 9, after V lost 5 bases and J lost 2 bases. The CDR3 is 15 amino acids. The CDR3 DNA is TGTGCCAGCAGCCCCAATCTAGGGACAGCCTACGAGCAGTACTTC. Protein: CASSPNLGTAYEQYF.

The genes are TRBV10-3 and TRBJ1-3, with D perhaps matching TRBD1 (5 bases). V shed 6 bases and J shed 4 bases, with 13 bases lying between them. The CDR3 runs to 14 residues. The germline gives CDR1 ENHRY, CDR2 SYGVKD. For the CDR3, the DNA is TGTGCCATCAGGTCGGACACAAGGGGAAACACCATATATTTT. Residues: CAIRSDTRGNTIYF.

The gene calls are TRBV2 and TRBJ2-5; weak D call: TRBD1 (5 bases). V was pared by 5 bases and J by 4 bases, with 14 bases between. Per the germline V gene, CDR1 is SNHLY and CDR2 is FYNNEI. The CDR3 totals 14 residues. The CDR3 DNA reads as TGTGCCAGCAGTCAAACCGGACAACCAGAGACCCAGTACTTC. The encoded protein is CASSQTGQPETQYF. Drawing the rest from reference TRBV2 and TRBJ2-5, the complete variable domain is EPEVTQTPSHQVTQMGQEVILRCVPISNHLYFYWYRQILGQKVEFLVSFYNNEISEKSEIFDDQFSVERPDGSNFTLKIRSTKLEDSAMYFCASSQTGQPETQYFGPGTRLLVL.

This chain uses TRBV4-3 with TRBJ2-2, with a tentative D call TRBD1 (5 bases). Germline assignment: CDR1 LGHNA and CDR2 YSLEER. V lost 3 bases and J 7 bases, leaving 12 bases between the germline ends. The CDR3 loop spans 14 amino acids. The CDR3 spells CASSHSGIDGELFF. DNA for the CDR3: TGCGCCAGCAGCCACTCAGGGATCGACGGGGAGCTGTTTTTT.

This clonotype was seen a few times. The V gene is TRBV2, the J gene TRBJ2-7; D possibly corresponds to TRBD1 (6 bases). This CDR3 comprises 15 residues. The germline gives CDR1 SNHLY, CDR2 FYNNEI. With 6 bases removed from V and 2 bases from J, the gap between germline ends came to 17 bases. The CDR3 bases are TGTGCCAGCAGCCCCACCGAACAGGGCACCTACGAGCAGTACTTC. Amino acid sequence: CASSPTEQGTYEQYF.

J is TRBJ2-5 and V is TRBV7-9, with D possibly being TRBD2 (5 bases). Looked up from germline, CDR1 is SEHNR and CDR2 is FQNEAQ (reference sequence). CDR3 length equals 16 residues. Trimming removed 5 bases at V and 1 base at J, with 17 bases between. DNA of the CDR3: TGTGCCAGCAGCCCCGGGCCGGGGTCTGGCCAAGAGACCCAGTACTTC. Amino acids: CASSPGPGSGQETQYF.

This clonotype appeared many times. The chain has TRBV20-1 and TRBJ2-5; TRBD1 matches 12 bases. The germline V gene encodes CDR1 DFQATT and CDR2 SNEGSKA (reference sequence). CDR3 length: 13 residues. The V gene end was trimmed by 5 bases and the J gene end by 5 bases; junction bases not matched to a gene: 3. The CDR3 DNA reads as TGCAGTGCTGGGGACAGGGGGCGGGAGACCCAGTACTTC. It encodes CSAGDRGRETQYF.

This clonotype was recorded at least ten times. The V call is TRBV6-5, the J call TRBJ1-1, with D possibly being TRBD1 (5 bases). This CDR3 region has 17 residues. Germline CDR1 reads MNHEY; CDR2 reads SVGAGI. V was cut by 4 bases and J by 2 bases, with 20 bases left in between. This CDR3 reads CASSFRWTTSLNTEAFF. DNA for the CDR3: TGTGCCAGCAGTTTTCGTTGGACAACCAGTCTCAACACTGAAGCTTTCTTT.

The V call is TRBV20-1, the J call TRBJ2-7; TRBD2 matches 7 bases. Losses at the gene ends were 1 base for V and 2 bases for J; bases not matched to a gene: 2. The length of the CDR3 is 13 residues. Looked up from germline, CDR1 is DFQATT and CDR2 is SNEGSKA (reference sequence). Here the CDR3 DNA reads TGCAGTGCTAGAGTAGGGAGGGCCTACGAGCAGTACTTC. Amino acids: CSARVGRAYEQYF.

This clonotype was seen repeatedly, ten times or more. The chain carries TRBV7-9 and TRBJ1-2, with D possibly TRBD1 on 5 matching bases. CDR3 length: 13 amino acids. V gave up 5 bases and J gave up 2 bases, with 9 bases separating them. Germline values: CDR1 SEHNR, CDR2 FQNEAQ (reference sequence). The CDR3: CASSLDTNYGYTF. The CDR3, as DNA: TGTGCCAGCAGCCTGGACACAAACTATGGCTACACCTTC.

The chain carries TRBV7-6 and TRBJ2-7; 7 bases align to TRBD1. Germline V gene sequence: CDR1 SGHVS, CDR2 FNYEAQ. After removal of 4 bases from V and 3 bases from J, the junction contained 3 bases not matched to a gene. This CDR3 spans 13 amino acids. CDR3 amino acids: CASSSYRGYEQYF. DNA for the CDR3: TGTGCCAGCAGCTCCTACAGGGGCTACGAGCAGTACTTC.

Comment on this clonotype: The DNA is left out, because the CDR3 cannot be placed on it with certainty; the CDR3 is given as TCRdb lists it. CDR3 loop: CSVEGGEFYEQYFGLGTGELFF. V is TRBV29-1 and J is TRBJ2-2. Germline V lookup: CDR1 SQVTM, CDR2 ANQGSEA. The CDR3 is 22 amino acids in total, end residues counted.

The chain joins TRBV7-2 to TRBJ2-5; the D gene is possibly TRBD2 (6 bases). Looked up from germline, CDR1 is SGHTA and CDR2 is FQGNSA. V was shortened by 5 bases and J by 7 bases, with 11 bases between the two germline ends. The length of the CDR3 is 12 residues. CDR3 nucleotide sequence: TGTGCCAGCAGCCAAGCGGGCGGGACCCAGTACTTC. Protein sequence: CASSQAGGTQYF.

There are many counts of this clonotype. CDR3 sequence: CASSSGRGRYHEQYF. DNA for the CDR3: TGTGCCAGCAGCTCAGGCAGGGGGCGGTATCACGAGCAGTACTTC. V is TRBV7-8 and J is TRBJ2-7, with 8 bases lining up with TRBD1. Germline V gene data show CDR1 as SGHVS and CDR2 as FQNEAQ. With 4 bases clipped from V and 5 bases from J, the junction kept 10 bases outside the gene matches. The CDR3 spans 15 residues.

This clonotype was seen at least ten times. The rearrangement links TRBV2 to TRBJ2-2; TRBD1 might be the D (6 bases). CDR1 and CDR2 (germline): SNHLY, FYNNEI. Trimming took 6 bases from V and 5 from J, leaving 13 bases between them. CDR3 size: 14 residues. CDR3 bases: TGTGCCAGCAGGCCGGGACAAAGAACCGGGGAGCTGTTTTTT. As protein: CASRPGQRTGELFF. The whole variable domain, remainder taken from reference TRBV2 and TRBJ2-2, is EPEVTQTPSHQVTQMGQEVILRCVPISNHLYFYWYRQILGQKVEFLVSFYNNEISEKSEIFDDQFSVERPDGSNFTLKIRSTKLEDSAMYFCASRPGQRTGELFFGEGSRLTVL.

The rearrangement links TRBV30 to TRBJ1-2; TRBD1 aligns across 7 bases. The CDR3 has 15 residues. Germline V gene lookup returns CDR1 GTSNPN and CDR2 SVGIG (reference sequence). Trimming at V came to 3 bases and at J to 0 bases, leaving 7 bases not matched to a gene. The DNA of the CDR3 is TGTGCCTGGAGGAAACAGGGGAAAACTAACTATGGCTACACCTTC. It codes for CAWRKQGKTNYGYTF.